This T cell receptor (beta chain) was sequenced in a study of Graves' ophthalmopathy and Graves' hyperthyroidism. Beta-chain TCR CDR3 regions were amplified from RNA transcripts. Investigators did first-round RT-PCR with HTBI primers, then second-round multiplex PCR. In TCRdb, the multiplex PCR reads were re-called with MiXCR into one record per CDR3 protein. The table has hundreds of thousands of distinct CDR3 sequences, about 41% seen once; the top ten hold 2.5% to 3.5%. The CDR3 extends over 11 amino acids. Germline CDR1 and CDR2: DFQATT and SNEGSKA (reference sequence). Concerning this clonotype itself: This clone may be a read error of a much larger clone one base away.

Donors with ophthalmopathy: moderate-to-severe activity, CAS ≥3, NOSPECS ≥4, duration under 3 months. The chain carries TRBV20-1 and TRBJ2-5; D unclear. The sequenced sample consisted of peripheral blood. The TCR comes from an adult man with Graves' ophthalmopathy. CDR3 residues: CSARDQETQHF. In DNA form, the CDR3 reads TGCAGTGCTAGAGACCAAGAGACCCAGCACTTC.